These 12 T cell receptor beta chains were all obtained from the same sample, sequenced in a study of technical replicates of blood from several donors. Repertoires were generated with immunoSEQ multiplex PCR, while TCRdb's copy carries only in-frame clones and drops some. This sample has 70,000 to 90,000 clones, with about 92% found just once. Sample: T cells isolated from PBMCs. The receptors here all came from a human donor in good health.

The chain couples TRBV7-9 to TRBJ2-7, with 7 bases aligning to TRBD2. The V and J ends lost 1 base and 2 bases, in that order; junction bases with no gene match: 5. CDR1 SEHNR and CDR2 FQNEAQ come from the germline V gene (reference sequence). The CDR3 is 15 residues long. Written as DNA, the CDR3 is TGTGCCAGCAGCTTAGGGGGGGAGGGTACCTACGAGCAGTACTTC. Its translation is CASSLGGEGTYEQYF.

This chain joins TRBV27 and TRBJ2-2; TRBD2 matches 7 bases. CDR1 MNHEY and CDR2 SMNVEV come from the germline V gene (reference sequence). The CDR3 loop spans 16 amino acids. Trimming at V came to 0 bases and at J to 3 bases, leaving 4 bases not matched to a gene. The CDR3 protein is CASSLSGGGYTGELFF. The CDR3 DNA sequence: TGTGCCAGCAGTTTATCTGGGGGAGGGTACACCGGGGAGCTGTTTTTT.

The chain recombines TRBV18 with TRBJ2-1, with TRBD1 matching over 9 bases. Germline CDR1 is KGHSH and CDR2 is LQKENI. CDR3 length: 20 amino acids. V shed 0 bases, J shed 2 bases, and the junction held 14 bases outside the gene matches. CDR3 DNA sequence: TGTGCCAGCTCACCACCGGTTGAGACAGGGGGTGTAAAAGCCTACAATGAGCAGTTCTTC. Translation: CASSPPVETGGVKAYNEQFF.

The chain combines TRBV28 with TRBJ2-2, with 10 bases identical to TRBD1. The V gene end was trimmed by 11 bases and the J gene end by 0 bases; junction bases not matched to a gene: 0. Germline assignment: CDR1 MDHEN and CDR2 SYDVKM. The CDR3 loop spans 13 amino acids. The CDR3 sequence is CAGQGANTGELFF. CDR3 coding DNA: TGTGCCGGACAGGGGGCGAACACCGGGGAGCTGTTTTTT.

The chain couples TRBV30 to TRBJ2-7; maybe TRBD2 (6 bases). Germline CDR1 reads GTSNPN; CDR2 reads SVGIG (reference sequence). The CDR3 is made up of 12 amino acids. Trimming removed 1 base from V and 6 bases from J, with 10 bases in between. The CDR3 protein is CAWSGLGTEQYF. CDR3 nucleotides: TGTGCCTGGAGTGGACTAGGTACCGAGCAGTACTTC.

The chain carries TRBV9 and TRBJ2-3; 7 positions agree with TRBD1. Trimming took 3 bases from V and 4 from J; bases not matched to a gene: 11. The CDR3 spans 16 residues. CDR1 and CDR2 (germline): SGDLS, YYNGEE. CDR3 coding DNA: TGTGCCAGCAGCGCTCACCAAGGGGGCCACCCAGATACGCAGTATTTT. Amino acids: CASSAHQGGHPDTQYF. The entire variable domain, with the rest obtained from reference TRBV9 and TRBJ2-3, is as follows: DSGVTQTPKHLITATGQRVTLRCSPRSGDLSVYWYQQSLDQGLQFLIQYYNGEERAKGNILERFSAQQFPDLHSELNLSSLELGDSALYFCASSAHQGGHPDTQYFGPGTRLTVL.

The chain carries TRBV27 and TRBJ2-7; D not certain. Germline loops: CDR1 MNHEY, CDR2 SMNVEV (reference sequence). V was clipped by 3 bases and J by 6 bases, with 12 bases between them. CDR3 length equals 13 residues. CDR3 residues: CASSFSVRGEQYF. CDR3 nucleotide sequence: TGTGCCAGCAGTTTTAGTGTCCGTGGCGAGCAGTACTTC.

The V call is TRBV12-5, the J call TRBJ2-7, with 11 bases aligning to TRBD1. CDR3 size: 14 residues. Trimming at V came to 5 bases and at J to 3 bases, leaving 3 bases not matched to a gene. Germline CDR1 reads LGHNT; CDR2 reads FRNRAP. The CDR3 nucleotides are TGTGCTAGTGGTCAGGGACAGGGGGACTACGAGCAGTACTTC. It yields the protein CASGQGQGDYEQYF.

The chain uses TRBV6-1 and TRBJ2-7, with 9 positions matching TRBD1. The CDR3 is made up of 15 amino acids. The J segment lost 1 base and the V segment lost 5 bases, leaving 6 bases of the junction unmatched. Germline loops: CDR1 MNHNS, CDR2 SASEGT. The CDR3 bases are TGTGCCAGCAGTCTACCCGGGACAGGGTCCTACGAGCAGTACTTC. Encoded protein: CASSLPGTGSYEQYF.

This chain uses TRBV5-1 with TRBJ2-7, with TRBD1 matching 9 bases. With 0 bases clipped from V and 3 bases from J, the junction kept 7 bases outside the gene matches. The V gene's germline CDR1 is SGHRS and CDR2 YFSETQ. The CDR3 totals 16 residues. The CDR3 loop reads CASSLARQGGLYEQYF. The CDR3 nucleotides are TGCGCCAGCAGCTTGGCCCGACAGGGGGGTCTCTACGAGCAGTACTTC.

This chain joins TRBV7-9 and TRBJ2-1, with 10 bases fitting TRBD2. Looked up from germline, CDR1 is SEHNR and CDR2 is FQNEAQ (reference sequence). J gave up 10 bases and V 8 bases, and 11 bases lay outside the gene matches. There are 14 residues in the CDR3. The CDR3 protein is CASFGASGSREQFF. The CDR3, as DNA: TGTGCCAGCTTCGGGGCTAGCGGGAGTAGGGAGCAGTTCTTC.

This sequence joins TRBV5-1 and TRBJ2-7; D is unresolved. Per the germline V gene, CDR1 is SGHRS and CDR2 is YFSETQ. The V end lost 0 bases, the J end lost 12 bases, and 10 bases lay between the germline ends. This CDR3 has 11 residues. This chain's CDR3 is CASSLDTQSYF. Here the CDR3 DNA reads TGCGCCAGCAGCTTGGACACCCAGTCGTACTTC.